This is a list of T cell receptor beta chains from one sample in a study of OX40 agonist ivuxolimab in advanced cancers. Clones were sequenced by immunoSEQ multiplex PCR, and TCRdb holds only the in-frame ones, with some missing. The sample lists about 41,000 clones, just under 90% occurring once. Sequenced material: CD4+ or CD8+ T cells sorted from blood, taken in a trial of the OX40 agonist ivuxolimab. These receptors came from an adult with an advanced solid tumor such as melanoma, head and neck, liver or kidney cancer. The CDR3 runs from the conserved cysteine through the conserved F or W. The D gene is left open where the match is weak. Some rows have no size entry. The others give once, few or many, or a class for an expanded clone.

TRBV9	14	TRBD2	TRBJ2-1	NA	CASSLLAGGDEQFF	TGTGCCAGCAGCCTACTAGCGGGGGGAGATGAGCAGTTCTTC
TRBV5-4	16	NA	TRBJ2-7	NA	CASGPYRSGISYEQYF	TGTGCCAGCGGGCCTTATCGAAGCGGCATCTCCTACGAGCAGTACTTC
TRBV11-2	16	TRBD1	TRBJ2-5	NA	CASSPDRGLIQETQYF	TGTGCCAGCAGCCCCGACAGGGGCCTTATACAAGAGACCCAGTACTTC
TRBV19	15	NA	TRBJ1-2	once	CASSYVEQVRGGYTF	TGTGCCAGTAGCTATGTGGAACAGGTCCGTGGTGGCTACACCTTC
TRBV6-5	15	NA	TRBJ1-6	NA	CASSYSEARYSPLHF	TGTGCCAGCAGTTACTCGGAGGCCCGTTATTCACCCCTCCACTTT
TRBV5-1	15	TRBD2	TRBJ2-5	NA	CASSLVPSGVETQYF	TGCGCCAGCAGCTTGGTTCCTAGCGGGGTAGAGACCCAGTACTTC
TRBV5-4	15	TRBD1	TRBJ1-1	NA	CASSRDSEMGTEAFF	TGTGCCAGCAGCCGGGACAGTGAAATGGGGACTGAAGCTTTCTTT
TRBV7-7	13	NA	TRBJ2-3	NA	CASSSMGTDTQYF	TGTGCCAGCAGCTCCATGGGAACAGATACGCAGTATTTT
TRBV5-1	16	TRBD1	TRBJ2-7	NA	CASSPGGQGRKYEQYF	TGCGCCAGCAGCCCAGGGGGACAGGGAAGGAAATACGAGCAGTACTTC
TRBV7-9	13	NA	TRBJ2-2	once	CASSWARAGELFF	TGTGCCAGCAGTTGGGCCAGGGCCGGGGAGCTGTTTTTT
TRBV19	15	NA	TRBJ2-7	few	CASTSDVAGSFEQYF	TGTGCCAGTACCTCCGACGTGGCAGGGTCTTTCGAGCAGTACTTC
TRBV5-1	15	NA	TRBJ1-2	NA	CASSLEGGIGYGYTF	TGCGCCAGCAGCTTGGAGGGGGGAATTGGCTATGGCTACACCTTC
TRBV5-6	13	NA	TRBJ2-1	NA	CASSLYSYNEQFF	TGTGCCAGCAGCTTGTACTCCTACAATGAGCAGTTCTTC
TRBV5-1	13	TRBD2	TRBJ2-5	NA	CASSGRVGETQYF	TGCGCCAGCAGCGGGAGGGTGGGAGAGACCCAGTACTTC
TRBV6-5	13	NA	TRBJ1-2	NA	CASSQTVNYGYTF	TGTGCCAGCAGCCAGACGGTTAACTATGGCTACACCTTC
TRBV7-9	16	TRBD1	TRBJ2-5	NA	CASSRPGQGRSETQYF	TGTGCCAGCAGCCGACCGGGACAGGGAAGGTCAGAGACCCAGTACTTC
TRBV30	15	NA	TRBJ2-5	NA	CAWSVFRQLQETQYF	TGTGCCTGGAGTGTTTTTCGACAGTTGCAAGAGACCCAGTACTTC
TRBV19	14	TRBD2	TRBJ2-3	NA	CASMTSGSTDTQYF	TGTGCCAGTATGACTAGCGGGAGCACAGATACGCAGTATTTT
TRBV6-6	14	NA	TRBJ1-4	NA	CASKLGTTNEKLFF	TGTGCCAGCAAATTGGGGACAACTAATGAAAAACTGTTTTTT
TRBV19	14	NA	TRBJ1-1	NA	CASSAGGIGTEAFF	TGTGCCAGTAGTGCGGGCGGGATCGGCACTGAAGCTTTCTTT
TRBV7-9	13	NA	TRBJ1-2	NA	CASSPTTTGGYTF	TGTGCCAGCAGCCCCACCACAACGGGAGGCTACACCTTC
TRBV11-1	16	TRBD1	TRBJ1-1	NA	CASSSLRQGGNTEAFF	TGTGCCAGCAGCTCCCTAAGACAGGGAGGGAACACTGAAGCTTTCTTT
TRBV11-2	11	NA	TRBJ2-7	NA	CASSPYYEQYF	TGTGCCAGCAGCCCCTACTACGAGCAGTACTTC
TRBV5-1	16	NA	TRBJ2-2	few	CASSFRASPDTGELFF	TGCGCCAGCAGTTTCAGGGCTAGCCCGGACACCGGGGAGCTGTTTTTT